This note documents a single TCR beta chain sequence. Its antigen is unknown. Per germline, CDR1 MNHNS and CDR2 SASEGT. The V and J ends lost 7 bases and 6 bases respectively, with 16 bases between them. This CDR3 contains 14 residues. The PCR used 60 Vbeta and 13 Jbeta primers. Some clones are missing from TCRdb's copy, which holds only in-frame ones; the method was immunoSEQ multiplex PCR. Its table records under 200,000 clones. This specimen comes from a study of cytomegalovirus exposure and HLA in healthy donors. Findings of the study overall: Later on, an analysis found that several of the most significant clusters appeared to be linked to common viral pathogens, which included parvovirus B19.

Sequenced sample: PBMCs. The V gene is TRBV6-1, the J gene TRBJ1-5, with TRBD1 as a possible D gene (6 bases). The origin of this receptor is a man under 40 in good health and CMV-seronegative. The CDR3 nucleotides read TGTGCCAGCACAAGGACAGTAAGGGGTCAGCCCCAGCATTTT. It translates to CASTRTVRGQPQHF.